This TCR beta chain was documented in a study of T-cell reconstitution after alpha-beta-depleted transplantation in children. Findings and caveats of the study: Several hundred expanded graft clones reportedly supplied alpha-beta T cells about two months after transplant.

Unmatched junction bases numbered 3, after V lost 3 bases and J lost 5 bases. Germline assignment: CDR1 MRHNA and CDR2 SNTAGT. This CDR3 has 13 amino acids. Details on this clonotype: Antigen unknown.

Preparation of the TCRbeta library involved a method that used unique molecular identifiers. TCRdb passed the PCR reads through MiXCR, listing each CDR3 protein once. The sample has 70,000 to 95,000 distinct CDR3 sequences, about 14% seen once. The input for sequencing was PBMCs, mostly from graft donor cells, taken 180 days after TCRalphabeta/CD19-depleted stem cell transplant. The clonotype was recovered from a male patient aged 2 to 9 who had a stem cell transplant for acute lymphoblastic leukemia, so the T cells may come from the graft donor. The genes are TRBV6-4 and TRBJ1-2, with TRBD1 matching over 7 bases. The CDR3 nucleotides read TGTGCCAGCAGTGAATCGACAGGGTATGGCTACACCTTC. Its protein product is CASSESTGYGYTF.